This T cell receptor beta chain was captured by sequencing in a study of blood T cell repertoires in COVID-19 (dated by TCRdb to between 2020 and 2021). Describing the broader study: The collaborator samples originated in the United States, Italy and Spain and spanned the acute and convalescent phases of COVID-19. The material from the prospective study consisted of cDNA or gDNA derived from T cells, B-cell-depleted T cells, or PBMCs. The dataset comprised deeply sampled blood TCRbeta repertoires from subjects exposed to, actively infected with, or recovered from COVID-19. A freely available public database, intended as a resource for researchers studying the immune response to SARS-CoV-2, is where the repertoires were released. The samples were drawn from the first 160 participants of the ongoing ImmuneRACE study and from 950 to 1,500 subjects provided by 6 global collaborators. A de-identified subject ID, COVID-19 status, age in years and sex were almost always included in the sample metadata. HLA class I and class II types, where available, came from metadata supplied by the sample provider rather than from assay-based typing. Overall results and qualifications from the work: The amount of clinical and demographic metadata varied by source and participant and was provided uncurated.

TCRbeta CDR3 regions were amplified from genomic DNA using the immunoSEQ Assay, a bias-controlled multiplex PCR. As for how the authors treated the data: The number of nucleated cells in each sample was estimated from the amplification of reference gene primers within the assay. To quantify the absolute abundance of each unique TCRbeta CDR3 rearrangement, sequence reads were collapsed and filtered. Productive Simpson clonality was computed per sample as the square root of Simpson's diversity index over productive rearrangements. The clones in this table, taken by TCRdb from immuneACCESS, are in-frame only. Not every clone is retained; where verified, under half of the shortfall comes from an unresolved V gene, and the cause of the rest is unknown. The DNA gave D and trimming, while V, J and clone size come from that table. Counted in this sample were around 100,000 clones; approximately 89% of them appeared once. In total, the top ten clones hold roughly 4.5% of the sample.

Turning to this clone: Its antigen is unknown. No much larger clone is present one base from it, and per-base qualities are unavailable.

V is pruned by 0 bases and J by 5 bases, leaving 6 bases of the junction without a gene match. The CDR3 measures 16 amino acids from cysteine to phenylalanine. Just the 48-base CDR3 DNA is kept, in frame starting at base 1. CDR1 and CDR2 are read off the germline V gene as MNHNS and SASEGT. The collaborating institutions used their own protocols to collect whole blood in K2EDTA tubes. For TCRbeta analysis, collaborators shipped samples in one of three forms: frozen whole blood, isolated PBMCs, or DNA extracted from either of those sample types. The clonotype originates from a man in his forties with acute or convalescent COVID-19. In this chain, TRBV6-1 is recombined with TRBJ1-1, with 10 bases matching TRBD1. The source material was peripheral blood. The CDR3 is CASSEARGQGKTEAFF. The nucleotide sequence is TGTGCCAGCAGTGAAGCCCGGGGACAGGGGAAAACTGAAGCTTTCTTT.